These T cell receptor beta chains were read from a single sample in a study of cytomegalovirus exposure and HLA in healthy donors. The data were produced by immunoSEQ multiplex PCR, yet TCRdb's version contains in-frame clones alone and is incomplete. The repertoire consists of 100,000 to 150,000 clones, with less than 85% occurring once and the leading ten covering approximately 10%. The sample consisted of PBMCs. These receptors were collected from a young man in good health and CMV-seropositive. Each CDR3 is given with its conserved first and last residue. Each record gives: J gene, V gene, D gene, clone size, CDR3 DNA, CDR3 protein. D genes are given only for firm matches. Some rows mark clone size as missing; the rest say once, few, many or name a class of expanded clone.

>TRBJ2-7|TRBV6-1|-|medium-sized
TGTGCCAGCAGGAGGAGGGACTACGAGCAGTACTTC
CASRRRDYEQYF
>TRBJ1-3|TRBV5-5|-|-
TGTGCCAGCAGGTTCGGAGACACCATATATTTT
CASRFGDTIYF
>TRBJ2-3|TRBV4-1|-|-
TGCGCCAGCAGCCAAGTAAGCCCCACGAGCCCGCAGTATTTT
CASSQVSPTSPQYF
>TRBJ1-1|TRBV10-3|-|-
TGTGCCATCAGGGAGGGACAGAACACTGAAGCTTTCTTT
CAIREGQNTEAFF
>TRBJ1-6|TRBV6-1|-|once
TGTGCCAGCAGTGTGGACATCTCCTATAATTCACCCCTCCACTTT
CASSVDISYNSPLHF
>TRBJ1-2|TRBV29-1|-|few
TGCAGCGGCGCCCGTTATGGTGGTGGCTACACCTTC
CSGARYGGGYTF
>TRBJ1-4|TRBV4-1|TRBD1|once
TGCGCCAGCAGCCAGGCTAATCCGCGGACAGGGAGGACTGAAAAACTGTTTTTT
CASSQANPRTGRTEKLFF
>TRBJ1-3|TRBV6-5|-|-
TGTGCCAGCAGCCGGGGGTCAAGCTCTGGAAACACCATATATTTT
CASSRGSSSGNTIYF
>TRBJ2-3|TRBV7-8|-|-
TGTGCCAGCAGACCAAAGGGGGCGGGGAACACAGATACGCAGTATTTT
CASRPKGAGNTDTQYF
>TRBJ2-5|TRBV29-1|-|-
TGCAGCGCTTCACTAGTTTCTGAGACCCAGTACTTC
CSASLVSETQYF
>TRBJ1-1|TRBV7-2|TRBD1|-
TGTGCCAGCAGCTTAAGGCCGACAGGGCAACGGATAGGGACTGAAGCTTTCTTT
CASSLRPTGQRIGTEAFF
>TRBJ2-5|TRBV28|-|-
TGTGCCAGCAGTTTGGCAGCCCGCGGTTACAAACAAGAGACCCAGTACTTC
CASSLAARGYKQETQYF
>TRBJ1-2|TRBV7-9|-|once
TGTGCCAGCAGCTTAGCACAGGGACTATATGGCTACACCTTC
CASSLAQGLYGYTF
>TRBJ1-1|TRBV13|-|-
TGTGCCAGCAGCTGGTGGGGCCTGAACACTGAAGCTTTCTTT
CASSWWGLNTEAFF
>TRBJ2-7|TRBV10-3|-|few
TGTGCCATCAGTGAGTCCGGCCTCCCGGGTTACGAGCAGTACTTC
CAISESGLPGYEQYF
>TRBJ2-7|TRBV5-6|TRBD1|-
TGTGCCAGCACCATACTCAGACAGGGTAGGACCTACGAGCAGTACTTC
CASTILRQGRTYEQYF
>TRBJ2-2|TRBV19|TRBD1|-
TGTGCCAGTAGTCTGACAGGGGGGAGCACCGGGGAGCTGTTTTTT
CASSLTGGSTGELFF
>TRBJ1-4|TRBV6-1|-|-
TGTGCCAGCAAAAGGGGCAGGGCAACTAATGAAAAACTGTTTTTT
CASKRGRATNEKLFF
>TRBJ1-1|TRBV7-8|-|-
TGTGCCAGCAGCTTAGGACTTGCGAACACTGAAGCTTTCTTT
CASSLGLANTEAFF
>TRBJ1-3|TRBV29-1|-|-
TGCAGCGTTGTATCAGGCAGCTCTGGAAACACCATATATTTT
CSVVSGSSGNTIYF
>TRBJ1-1|TRBV14|-|-
TGTGCCAGCAGCTGGGGGGGAACTGAAGCTTTCTTT
CASSWGGTEAFF
>TRBJ2-5|TRBV5-1|TRBD2|-
TGCGCCAGCAGCTCGGGACTAGCGGGGTACCAAGAGACCCAGTACTTC
CASSSGLAGYQETQYF
>TRBJ2-3|TRBV18|-|-
TGTGCCAGCTCCCGGCGGACAGATACGCAGTATTTT
CASSRRTDTQYF
>TRBJ2-2|TRBV28|-|-
TGTGCCAGCAGTTTGGCAGGGGACACCGGGGAGCTGTTTTTT
CASSLAGDTGELFF
>TRBJ1-4|TRBV2|TRBD1|-
TGTGCCAGCAGTGGGAGGACAGGGAATGAAAAACTGTTTTTT
CASSGRTGNEKLFF
>TRBJ2-1|TRBV6-6|TRBD2|-
TGTGCCAGCAGGACTACTCTAGCGGGGGGCTACAATGAGCAGTTCTTC
CASRTTLAGGYNEQFF
>TRBJ2-1|TRBV2|TRBD2|-
TGTGCCAGCAACCTCGGGCTAGCGGGGGGCGATGAGCAGTTCTTC
CASNLGLAGGDEQFF
>TRBJ2-5|TRBV7-2|-|-
TGTGCCAGCAGCTCCGGACTAAGAGCGGCCCAGTACTTC
CASSSGLRAAQYF
>TRBJ2-3|TRBV9|-|few
TGTGCCAGCAGCGTAGGTGGCAACCCTAGCACAGATACGCAGTATTTT
CASSVGGNPSTDTQYF
>TRBJ2-5|TRBV5-6|-|few
TGTGCCAGCAGCTTTGGTGGGGGGGCAGTAGAGACCCAGTACTTC
CASSFGGGAVETQYF
>TRBJ2-7|TRBV2|TRBD2|-
TGTGCCAGCAGTCCTCGGGCTAGCGGGGACGGCGAGCAGTACTTC
CASSPRASGDGEQYF
>TRBJ2-7|TRBV6-5|-|-
TGTGCCAGCAGGAGGGCCCCCTCCTACGAGCAGTACTTC
CASRRAPSYEQYF
>TRBJ2-1|TRBV13|-|once
TGTGCCAGCAAGCGGGTAAGCTCCTACAATGAGCAGTTCTTC
CASKRVSSYNEQFF
>TRBJ1-6|TRBV4-2|-|-
TGTGCCAGCAGCCAACCCAGGCGTAGGAATTCACCCCTCCACTTT
CASSQPRRRNSPLHF
>TRBJ1-6|TRBV4-2|TRBD1|-
TGTGCCAGCAGCCAAGTCAGATTACTTGACAGGGGGCGAGGAAGTTCACCCCTCCACTTT
CASSQVRLLDRGRGSSPLHF
>TRBJ2-1|TRBV5-6|TRBD2|-
TGTGCCAGCAGCCCAGGACTAGCCTACAATGAGCAGTTCTTC
CASSPGLAYNEQFF
>TRBJ1-1|TRBV29-1|-|-
TGCAGCGTTGAGTGCGGCGACTCGGGAGTCTTAGAAGCTTTCTTT
CSVECGDSGVLEAFF